This section outlines one T cell receptor (beta chain) sequence together with its context. Per germline, CDR1 MNHEY and CDR2 SMNVEV (reference sequence). The CDR3 sequence is 13 residues long. V shed 8 bases and J 2 bases; nucleotides not matched to a gene: 0. These data belong to a study of OX40 agonist ivuxolimab in advanced cancers. Profiling relied on immunoSEQ multiplex PCR, and the TCRdb table lists in-frame clones only, not all of them. The sample holds some 12,000 clones, 75% to 85% seen once. The material sequenced was CD4+ or CD8+ T cells sorted from blood, taken in a trial of the OX40 agonist ivuxolimab. The V and J genes are TRBV27 and TRBJ1-3, with TRBD1 matching over 10 bases. This receptor was obtained from an adult with an advanced solid tumor such as melanoma, head and neck, liver or kidney cancer. CDR3 in amino acids: CASGTGAGNTIYF. The CDR3 DNA sequence: TGTGCCAGCGGGACAGGGGCTGGAAACACCATATATTTT.